This T cell receptor (beta chain) was found in a study of cytomegalovirus exposure and HLA in healthy donors. General study results and limits: Donor immune exposure was known only as CMV serostatus.

For this clone: The antigen remains undetermined.

It was with 60 Vbeta and 13 Jbeta primers that the PCR ran. The protocol was immunoSEQ multiplex PCR, while the TCRdb copy is restricted to in-frame clones and leaves out a portion. The repertoire includes 90,000 to 120,000 clones, about 80% of them detected once, and roughly 4% sits in the top ten. The V gene lost 2 bases and the J gene lost 7 bases, with 12 bases spanning the gap. The CDR3 is 14 residues long. Germline loops: CDR1 MNHNY, CDR2 SVGAGI (reference sequence). The rearrangement joins TRBV6-6 to TRBJ2-4; D might be TRBD1 (6 bases). The receptor was isolated from a female donor in good health and CMV-seropositive. Input material: PBMCs. The CDR3 spells CASSYGEGGNIQYF. The CDR3 DNA reads TGTGCCAGCAGTTACGGGGAAGGGGGTAACATTCAGTACTTC.